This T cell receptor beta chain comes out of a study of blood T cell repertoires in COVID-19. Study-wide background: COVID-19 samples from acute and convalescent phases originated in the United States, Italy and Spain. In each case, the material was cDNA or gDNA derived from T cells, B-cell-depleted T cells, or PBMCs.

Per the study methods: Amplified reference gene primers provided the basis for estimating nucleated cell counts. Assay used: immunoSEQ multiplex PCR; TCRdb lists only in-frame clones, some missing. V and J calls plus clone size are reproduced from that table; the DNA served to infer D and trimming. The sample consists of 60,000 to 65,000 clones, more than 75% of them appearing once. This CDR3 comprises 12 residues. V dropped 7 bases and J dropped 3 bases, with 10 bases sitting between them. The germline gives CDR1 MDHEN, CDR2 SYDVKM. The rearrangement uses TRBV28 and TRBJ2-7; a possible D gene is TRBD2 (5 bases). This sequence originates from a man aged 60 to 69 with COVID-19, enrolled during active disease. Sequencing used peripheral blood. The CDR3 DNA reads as TGTGCCAGCACCGGGGTTGGCTACGAGCAGTACTTC. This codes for CASTGVGYEQYF.